The rows below give T cell receptor beta chains drawn from one sample of a study of graft-versus-host responses after intestinal transplantation. Sequencing used immunoSEQ multiplex PCR; TCRdb keeps in-frame clones, though not all of them. The sample has some 87,000 clones, approximately 92% seen once. Their cognate antigens are unknown. The input for sequencing was unstimulated CD4+ T cells sorted from spleen or lymph node cells, taken before intestinal transplant. The source is a human donor who received an intestinal transplant. The CDR3 runs from the conserved cysteine through the conserved F or W. Clone size, where shown, is once, few, many, or a class for clones that have expanded.

clone size | J gene | V gene | CDR3 protein
NA | TRBJ2-1 | TRBV11-3 | CASSLERYGEQFF
NA | TRBJ2-2 | TRBV11-2 | CASSLWSGGIGELFF
NA | TRBJ2-3 | TRBV5-1 | CASSFPSGRALRTDTQYF
once | TRBJ2-3 | TRBV6-1 | CASSVADPTDTQYF
NA | TRBJ1-6 | TRBV11-2 | CASSLARTGLNSPLHF
once | TRBJ1-5 | TRBV7-2 | CASSLTSNQPQHF
once | TRBJ1-2 | TRBV5-1 | CASSLGFEGGNDGYTF
once | TRBJ2-3 | TRBV9 | CASSVTPFKAGGPDTQYF
NA | TRBJ2-7 | TRBV4-1 | CASSQDEGLAGGPEQYF
NA | TRBJ2-7 | TRBV6-1 | CASIDGGVGYEQYF
NA | TRBJ2-5 | TRBV9 | CASSASQETQYF
NA | TRBJ2-7 | TRBV7-3 | CASGTGPSYEQYF
NA | TRBJ2-4 | TRBV6-1 | CALSRDRGRGNIQYF
NA | TRBJ2-7 | TRBV19 | CASSTLAGGPNHEQYF
NA | TRBJ1-5 | TRBV2 | CASSEEAGTIQPQHF
once | TRBJ1-1 | TRBV6-1 | CASSSVNTEAFF
NA | TRBJ2-5 | TRBV2 | CASSEGLAGRETQYF
NA | TRBJ1-5 | TRBV30 | CAWNTGSNQPQHF
once | TRBJ2-6 | TRBV5-4 | CASSFSPSGANVLTF
NA | TRBJ2-7 | TRBV7-3 | CASSLGAGYEQYF
NA | TRBJ2-3 | TRBV7-8 | CASSLERWQASTDTQYF
NA | TRBJ1-4 | TRBV6-4 | CASSDSGGRGEKLFF
NA | TRBJ2-3 | TRBV6-5 | CASGEGGADTQYF
NA | TRBJ1-1 | TRBV7-2 | CASSLYPHGTLNTEAFF
NA | TRBJ1-2 | TRBV6-6 | CASSHYGYTF
NA | TRBJ1-4 | TRBV4-1 | CASSQAATNEKLFF
NA | TRBJ1-4 | TRBV6-5 | CASSYSGSTNEKLFF
NA | TRBJ1-5 | TRBV19 | CASSTRTGGTNQPQHF
NA | TRBJ1-5 | TRBV19 | CASKLGQGGNQPQHF
NA | TRBJ1-4 | TRBV5-4 | CASSLWGAREKLFF
NA | TRBJ1-2 | TRBV30 | CAWTPGANYGYTF
NA | TRBJ1-5 | TRBV5-1 | CASSLLGDSNQPQHF
NA | TRBJ1-5 | TRBV7-2 | CASSSGMTRNQPQHF
NA | TRBJ1-1 | TRBV9 | CASSVAPIDTEAFF
NA | TRBJ1-2 | TRBV10-1 | CASSEYGGPWYGYTF
NA | TRBJ2-5 | TRBV5-6 | CASARETRGMETQYF
NA | TRBJ2-3 | TRBV9 | CASSPGTSGNTDTQYF
NA | TRBJ1-2 | TRBV27 | CASSSRPQGNGYTF
NA | TRBJ1-5 | TRBV11-3 | CASSFAGARCNQPQHF
once | TRBJ1-4 | TRBV30 | CAWSSRPQARGLFF
once | TRBJ2-4 | TRBV5-6 | CASSEIIENIQYF
NA | TRBJ1-5 | TRBV18 | CASSPPGGQGNQPQHF
NA | TRBJ1-6 | TRBV14 | CASSQGQGWNSPLHF
NA | TRBJ2-7 | TRBV6-6 | CASSYSTGSSYEQYF
NA | TRBJ2-1 | TRBV30 | CAWTAPTSGPSSYNEQFF
NA | TRBJ1-4 | TRBV30 | CAWTHWDEKLFF
NA | TRBJ2-6 | TRBV2 | CASEEETFSGANVLTF
NA | NA | TRBV25-1 | CASKGRHSYEQYF
NA | TRBJ1-2 | TRBV5-8 | CASTQWPNYGYTF